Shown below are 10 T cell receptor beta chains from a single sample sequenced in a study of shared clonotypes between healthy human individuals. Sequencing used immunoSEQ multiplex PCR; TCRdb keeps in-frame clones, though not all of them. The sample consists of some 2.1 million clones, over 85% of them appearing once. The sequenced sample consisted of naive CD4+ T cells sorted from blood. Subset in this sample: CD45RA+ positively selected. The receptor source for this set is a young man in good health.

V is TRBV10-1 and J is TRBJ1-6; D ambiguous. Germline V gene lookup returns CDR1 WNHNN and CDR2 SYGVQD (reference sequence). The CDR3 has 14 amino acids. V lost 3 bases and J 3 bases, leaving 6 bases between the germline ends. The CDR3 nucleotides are TGCGCCAGCAGTGATGGTAGCTATAATTCACCCCTCCACTTT. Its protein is CASSDGSYNSPLHF.

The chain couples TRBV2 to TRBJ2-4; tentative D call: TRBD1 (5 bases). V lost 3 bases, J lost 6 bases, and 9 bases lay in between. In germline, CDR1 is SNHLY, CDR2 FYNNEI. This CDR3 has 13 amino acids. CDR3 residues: CASSDPTGNIQYF. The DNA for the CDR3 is TGTGCCAGCAGTGATCCCACAGGAAACATTCAGTACTTC.

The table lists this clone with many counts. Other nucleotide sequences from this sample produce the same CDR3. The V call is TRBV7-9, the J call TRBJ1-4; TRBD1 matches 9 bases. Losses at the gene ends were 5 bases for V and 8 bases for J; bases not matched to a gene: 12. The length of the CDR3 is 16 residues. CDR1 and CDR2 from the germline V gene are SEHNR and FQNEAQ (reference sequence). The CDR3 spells CASSDYYRDREEKLFF. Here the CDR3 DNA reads TGTGCCAGCAGCGACTACTATAGGGACAGGGAAGAAAAACTGTTTTTT.

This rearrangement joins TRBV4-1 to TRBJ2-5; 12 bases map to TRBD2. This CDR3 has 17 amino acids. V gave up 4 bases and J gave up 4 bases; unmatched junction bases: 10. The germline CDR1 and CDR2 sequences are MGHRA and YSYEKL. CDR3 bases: TGCGCCAGCAGCCCCACCCCTAGCGGGAGGGCCGGAGAGACCCAGTACTTC. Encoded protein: CASSPTPSGRAGETQYF.

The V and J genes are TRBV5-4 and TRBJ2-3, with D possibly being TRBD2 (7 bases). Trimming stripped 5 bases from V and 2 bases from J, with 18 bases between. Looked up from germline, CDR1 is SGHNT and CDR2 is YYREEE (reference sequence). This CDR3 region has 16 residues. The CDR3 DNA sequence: TGTGCCAGCAGTACTAACTGGGGGGGCAACACAGATACGCAGTATTTT. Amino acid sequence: CASSTNWGGNTDTQYF.

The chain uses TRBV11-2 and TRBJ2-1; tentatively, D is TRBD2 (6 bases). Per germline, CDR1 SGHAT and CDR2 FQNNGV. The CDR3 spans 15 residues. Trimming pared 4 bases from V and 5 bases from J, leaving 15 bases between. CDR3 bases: TGTGCCAGCAGCTCTCAGAATAGCGGAAACAATGAGCAGTTCTTC. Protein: CASSSQNSGNNEQFF. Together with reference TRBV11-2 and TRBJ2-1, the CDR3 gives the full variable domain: EAGVAQSPRYKIIEKRQSVAFWCNPISGHATLYWYQQILGQGPKLLIQFQNNGVVDDSQLPKDRFSAERLKGVDSTLKIQPAKLEDSAVYLCASSSQNSGNNEQFFGPGTRLTVL.

The CDR3 loop reads CASSPCGGGCEQFF. CDR3 in DNA: TGTGCCAGCAGCCCCTGTGGGGGAGGGTGTGAGCAGTTCTTC. V and J are TRBV6-6 and TRBJ2-1, with 7 nucleotides matching TRBD2. Germline CDR1 MNHNY, CDR2 SVGAGI (reference sequence). V gave up 6 bases and J gave up 9 bases; unmatched junction bases: 11. The CDR3 length is 14 residues.

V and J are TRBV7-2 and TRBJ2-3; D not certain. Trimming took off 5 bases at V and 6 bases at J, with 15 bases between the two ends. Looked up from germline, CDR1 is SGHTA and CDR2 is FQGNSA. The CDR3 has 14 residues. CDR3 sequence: CASSQRRGGDTQYF. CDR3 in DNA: TGTGCCAGCAGCCAAAGACGAGGTGGGGATACGCAGTATTTT.

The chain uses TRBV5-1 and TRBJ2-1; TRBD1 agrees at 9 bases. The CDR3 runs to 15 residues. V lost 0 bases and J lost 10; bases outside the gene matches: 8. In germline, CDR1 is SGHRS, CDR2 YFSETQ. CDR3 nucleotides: TGCGCCAGCAGCTTGGCAGGGACAGGGCGAGACGAGCAGTTCTTC. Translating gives CASSLAGTGRDEQFF.

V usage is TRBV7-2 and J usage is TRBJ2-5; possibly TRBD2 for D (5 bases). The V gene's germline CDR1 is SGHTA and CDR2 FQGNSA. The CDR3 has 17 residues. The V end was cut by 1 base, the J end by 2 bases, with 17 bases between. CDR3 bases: TGTGCCAGCAGCTTAGGGCTAGCTTTAGGCCCACAAGAGACCCAGTACTTC. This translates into CASSLGLALGPQETQYF.